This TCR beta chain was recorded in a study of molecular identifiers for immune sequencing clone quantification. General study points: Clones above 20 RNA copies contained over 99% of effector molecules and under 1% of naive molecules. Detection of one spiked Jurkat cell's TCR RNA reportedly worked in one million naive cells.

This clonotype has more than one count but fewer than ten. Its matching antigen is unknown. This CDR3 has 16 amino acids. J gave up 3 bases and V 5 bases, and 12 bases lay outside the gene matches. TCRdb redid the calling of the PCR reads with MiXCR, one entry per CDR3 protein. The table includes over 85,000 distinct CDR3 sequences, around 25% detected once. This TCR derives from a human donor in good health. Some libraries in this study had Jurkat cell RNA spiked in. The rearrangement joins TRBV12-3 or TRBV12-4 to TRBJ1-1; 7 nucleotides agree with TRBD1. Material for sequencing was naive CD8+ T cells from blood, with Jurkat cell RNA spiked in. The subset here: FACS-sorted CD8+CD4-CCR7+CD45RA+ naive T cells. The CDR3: CASSLTFQGEYTEAFF. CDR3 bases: TGTGCCAGCAGTCTCACATTCCAGGGGGAATACACTGAAGCTTTCTTT.